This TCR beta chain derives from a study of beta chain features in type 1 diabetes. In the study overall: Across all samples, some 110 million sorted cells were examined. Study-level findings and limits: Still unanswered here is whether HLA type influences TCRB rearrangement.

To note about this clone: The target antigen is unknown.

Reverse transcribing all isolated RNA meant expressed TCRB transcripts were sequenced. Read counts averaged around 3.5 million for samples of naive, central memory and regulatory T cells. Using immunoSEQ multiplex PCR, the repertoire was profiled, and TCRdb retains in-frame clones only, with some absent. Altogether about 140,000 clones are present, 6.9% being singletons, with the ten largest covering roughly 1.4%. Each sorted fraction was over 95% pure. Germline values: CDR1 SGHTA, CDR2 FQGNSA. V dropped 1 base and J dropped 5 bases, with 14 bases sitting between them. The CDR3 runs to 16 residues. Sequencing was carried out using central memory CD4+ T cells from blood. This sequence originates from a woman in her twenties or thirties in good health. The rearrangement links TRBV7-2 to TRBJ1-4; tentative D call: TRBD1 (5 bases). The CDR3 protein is CASSLGTRGRNEKLFF. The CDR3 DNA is TGTGCCAGCAGCTTAGGGACACGCGGCCGAAATGAAAAACTGTTTTTT.